This TCR beta chain appears in the sequencing data of a study of T cells after yellow fever vaccination. Study context: SMART-Seq v4 Ultra Low Input served to prepare low-cell-number fractions. Whole-study findings and limits: A large majority of primary-vaccination clones showed up again after the booster (roughly 96% CD4, approximately 90% CD8). Contamination of FACS-sorted repertoires by abundant clonotypes from the bulk population could occur.

About this clonotype itself: What it binds is not known.

The germline V gene encodes CDR1 MNHEY and CDR2 SVGAGI. The CDR3 runs 17 residues. The V end lost 0 bases, the J end lost 1 base, and 14 bases lay between the germline ends. 5'RACE template switching generated TCR cDNA, adding a universal primer site and UMIs. TCRdb processed the 5' RACE reads anew with MiXCR; each CDR3 protein has one entry. Of around 350,000 distinct CDR3 sequences in the sample, approximately 10% were seen once. This sequence originates from a man between 18 and 29 years old who received the YFV17D yellow fever vaccine. The sample was PBMCs, taken on the day of the first yellow fever vaccination. The rearrangement joins TRBV6-5 to TRBJ2-3; D not certain. The CDR3, as DNA: TGTGCCAGCAGTTACTCCCTGGTTCCCCAAGGCACAGATACGCAGTATTTT. It codes for CASSYSLVPQGTDTQYF.